The T cell receptor (beta chain) under discussion was sequenced for a study of CD8 T cells in ankylosing spondylitis. Study-level points and caveats: Disease-associated clones were CD8+ and fairly uncommon in peripheral blood. Among TCR beta sequences, a motif of roughly 8 highly homologous variants appeared characteristic of ankylosing spondylitis blood. A subset of motif variants has previously been described in the synovial fluid and blood of reactive arthritis.

This clonotype was detected only a few times. Its specificity is not known. By quantitative 5'-RACE with molecular barcodes, the TCR beta libraries were made. TCRdb used MiXCR to reprocess the 5' RACE reads, holding one entry per CDR3 protein. The sample has 130,000 to 150,000 distinct CDR3 sequences, roughly 8.8% seen once; the top ten hold about 7.3%. The receptor's source is a male donor with ankylosing spondylitis. Sequencing was done on a sample of synovial fluid, either unsorted or a sorted T cell fraction (not recorded which).

The CDR3 is CAWSSASGPFQETQYF. The CDR3 DNA reads TGTGCCTGGAGTTCGGCTAGCGGTCCGTTCCAAGAGACCCAGTACTTC. The chain recombines TRBV30 with TRBJ2-5; 7 nucleotides line up with TRBD2. The CDR3 length is 16 residues. The junction had 10 bases not matched to a gene; V was cut back by 2 bases and J by 1 base. CDR1 is GTSNPN, CDR2 SVGIG, per germline (reference sequence).